This passage covers 24 T cell receptor beta chains from one sample sequenced in a study of blood T cell repertoires in COVID-19. Sequencing was performed with immunoSEQ multiplex PCR; in TCRdb, only in-frame clones are kept and a portion is missing. Of roughly 290,000 clones in the sample, roughly four fifths were seen once. The sequenced sample was peripheral blood. The receptors derive from a person aged 70 to 85 with COVID-19, enrolled during active disease.

This rearrangement joins TRBV6-2 or TRBV6-3 to TRBJ1-1, with 9 bases matching TRBD1. Germline CDR1 and CDR2: MNHEY and SVGEGT. The CDR3 spans 18 residues. The ends lost 2 bases at V and 0 bases at J; junction bases unmatched: 10. DNA for the CDR3: TGTGCCAGCAGTTACCTCCCGGGACAGGGAACCTTGAACACTGAAGCTTTCTTT. Translating gives CASSYLPGQGTLNTEAFF.

This clone has a handful of counts. In nucleotides, the CDR3 is TGTGCCAGCAGTGAGGGCCCCGTCGGGGGTGGCTACACCTTC. Encoded protein: CASSEGPVGGGYTF. This chain joins TRBV6-1 and TRBJ1-2, with D possibly being TRBD1 (5 bases). The CDR3 totals 14 residues. Trimming shortened V by 3 bases and J by 7 bases, and 15 bases separated the two germline ends. Germline CDR1 reads MNHNS; CDR2 reads SASEGT.

The V call is TRBV7-9, the J call TRBJ2-3; D is possibly TRBD1 (6 bases). Germline loops: CDR1 SEHNR, CDR2 FQNEAQ (reference sequence). The V gene lost 2 bases and the J gene lost 6 bases, with 12 bases spanning the gap. This CDR3 is 14 amino acids long. The CDR3 DNA sequence: TGTGCCAGCAGCTTAACTCACAGGGAGGATACGCAGTATTTT. Its translation is CASSLTHREDTQYF.

The rearrangement joins TRBV7-3 to TRBJ2-7; D is perhaps TRBD1 (5 bases). Germline V gene sequence: CDR1 SGHTA, CDR2 FQGTGA. The CDR3 spans 15 residues. Trimming cost V 2 bases and J 2 bases, with 13 bases left between them. The CDR3 loop reads CASSLVQVLPYEQYF. In DNA, the CDR3 is TGTGCCAGCAGCTTAGTACAGGTACTTCCCTACGAGCAGTACTTC. The full variable domain, with the rest looked up from reference TRBV7-3 and TRBJ2-7, is GAGVSQTPSNKVTEKGKYVELRCDPISGHTALYWYRQSLGQGPEFLIYFQGTGAADDSGLPNDRFFAVRPEGSVSTLKIQRTERGDSAVYLCASSLVQVLPYEQYFGPGTRLTVT.

The chain is built from TRBV5-4 and TRBJ1-1; TRBD1 is a possible D gene (5 bases). Germline V gene sequence: CDR1 SGHNT, CDR2 YYREEE (reference sequence). V dropped 6 bases and J dropped 1 base, with 10 bases sitting between them. CDR3 length: 13 amino acids. The CDR3 DNA is TGTGCCAGCAAGTCAGGGCCGAACACTGAAGCTTTCTTT. Translating gives CASKSGPNTEAFF.

The V call is TRBV7-9, the J call TRBJ1-2; 9 bases map to TRBD1. V trimming: 6 bases; J trimming: 4 bases; junction bases outside the gene matches: 9. This CDR3 contains 15 residues. The germline V gene has CDR1 SEHNR and CDR2 FQNEAQ (reference sequence). For the CDR3, the DNA is TGTGCCAGCAGAACGGGACAGGGTCTGGGCTATGGCTACACCTTC. It codes for CASRTGQGLGYGYTF.

The chain joins TRBV28 to TRBJ2-3, with TRBD2 matching 8 bases. Trimming cost V 10 bases and J 4 bases; bases outside gene matches: 7. Germline CDR1 reads MDHEN; CDR2 reads SYDVKM. CDR3 length equals 13 residues. The CDR3 DNA reads as TGTGCCACCTCCGGGGGGGAGCCAGATACGCAGTATTTT. It yields the protein CATSGGEPDTQYF. The full variable domain, completed using reference TRBV28 and TRBJ2-3, is DVKVTQSSRYLVKRTGEKVFLECVQDMDHENMFWYRQDPGLGLRLIYFSYDVKMKEKGDIPEGYSVSREKKERFSLILESASTNQTSMYLCATSGGEPDTQYFGPGTRLTVL.

The V gene is TRBV7-3, the J gene TRBJ2-7, with a tentative D call TRBD2 (5 bases). Looked up from germline, CDR1 is SGHTA and CDR2 is FQGTGA. The ends were cut back, 5 bases at V and 7 bases at J, with 18 bases in the middle. This CDR3 contains 14 residues. CDR3 DNA: TGTGCCAGCAGCCCCCAATCGGGATTGGGGGAGCAGTACTTC. Translated, it gives CASSPQSGLGEQYF.

The chain carries TRBV19 and TRBJ1-5; 7 bases align to TRBD1. This CDR3 spans 13 amino acids. With 3 bases clipped from V and 4 bases from J, the junction kept 0 bases outside the gene matches. The V gene's germline CDR1 is LNHDA and CDR2 SQIVND (reference sequence). The CDR3 sequence: CASSMGQNQPQHF. The CDR3, as DNA: TGTGCCAGTAGTATGGGACAGAATCAGCCCCAGCATTTT. Supplemented by reference TRBV19 and TRBJ1-5, the full variable domain reads DGGITQSPKYLFRKEGQNVTLSCEQNLNHDAMYWYRQDPGQGLRLIYYSQIVNDFQKGDIAEGYSVSREKKESFPLTVTSAQKNPTAFYLCASSMGQNQPQHFGDGTRLSIL.

The rearrangement links TRBV28 to TRBJ1-1, with D tentatively TRBD1 (5 bases). Germline-derived CDR1 and CDR2 are MDHEN and SYDVKM. The CDR3 covers 15 residues. The V end lost 2 bases, the J end lost 0 bases, and 10 bases lay between the germline ends. CDR3 DNA sequence: TGTGCCAGCAGTTTAGGTGGGGCTCTGAACACTGAAGCTTTCTTT. It is translated as CASSLGGALNTEAFF.

The V and J genes are TRBV6-2 or TRBV6-3 and TRBJ1-2; D call uncertain. Germline V gene sequence: CDR1 MNHEY, CDR2 SVGEGT. V lost 2 bases and J 6 bases, leaving 10 bases between the germline ends. This CDR3 is 13 amino acids long. The CDR3, as DNA: TGTGCCAGCAGTTACCTCCCCGGGAATGGCTACACCTTC. Residues: CASSYLPGNGYTF.

The gene calls are TRBV19 and TRBJ1-4; perhaps TRBD1 as D (6 bases). Per the germline V gene, CDR1 is LNHDA and CDR2 is SQIVND (reference sequence). The CDR3 has 16 amino acids. Trimming cost V 3 bases and J 4 bases, with 15 bases left between them. This chain's CDR3 is CASSIGGGQINEKLFF. The CDR3 DNA reads TGTGCCAGTAGTATCGGCGGGGGGCAGATTAATGAAAAACTGTTTTTT.

The chain employs TRBV28 and TRBJ2-2; TRBD1 agrees at 7 bases. J lost 0 bases, V lost 6 bases, and 1 base had no gene match. Germline assignment: CDR1 MDHEN and CDR2 SYDVKM. The CDR3 is 14 residues long. The CDR3 sequence: CASRQGTNTGELFF. CDR3 DNA: TGTGCCAGCAGACAGGGGACGAACACCGGGGAGCTGTTTTTT.

This clone was found many times. This chain joins TRBV2 and TRBJ1-2; tentatively, D is TRBD1 (6 bases). Germline values: CDR1 SNHLY, CDR2 FYNNEI. There are 13 residues in the CDR3. Between the trimmed V and J ends, which lost 6 bases and 2 bases, there was a span of 10 bases. The CDR3, as DNA: TGTGCCAGCAGCACGGGACACAACTATGGCTACACCTTC. Translated, it gives CASSTGHNYGYTF.

The J gene is TRBJ1-5, the V gene TRBV7-2, with 9 bases identical to TRBD1. Losses at the gene ends were 4 bases for V and 4 bases for J; bases not matched to a gene: 5. Germline CDR1 is SGHTA and CDR2 is FQGNSA. The CDR3 is 15 residues long. This CDR3 is CASSYRTGDNQPQHF. The CDR3 nucleotides read TGTGCCAGCAGCTACAGGACAGGGGATAATCAGCCCCAGCATTTT.

The chain employs TRBV29-1 and TRBJ2-3; 7 bases are a match to TRBD2. The V segment lost 4 bases and the J segment 2 bases; nucleotides outside the gene matches: 12. The CDR3 is 16 residues long. CDR1 and CDR2 from the germline V gene are SQVTM and ANQGSEA. CDR3: CSVVPPGTIYTDTQYF. The DNA of the CDR3 is TGCAGCGTTGTTCCCCCCGGGACTATATACACAGATACGCAGTATTTT.

Turning to this clone: The junction and the germline gene differ at one end; a read error may be behind it. CDR3 region: CSAREKTVF. The CDR3 nucleotides are TGCAGTGCTAGAGAGAAAACTGTTTTT. The rearrangement uses TRBV20-1 and TRBJ1-4; no firm D call. Looked up from germline, CDR1 is DFQATT and CDR2 is SNEGSKA (reference sequence). CDR3 length: 9 amino acids.

The chain has TRBV24-1 and TRBJ2-6, with D unclear. In germline, CDR1 is KGHDR, CDR2 SFDVKD. Trimming cost V 9 bases and J 2 bases, with 10 bases left between them. The CDR3 extends over 14 amino acids. CDR3 region: CATGESTGANVLTF. CDR3 nucleotides: TGTGCCACCGGAGAGTCTACTGGGGCCAACGTCCTGACTTTC.

This clone was seen only a few times. This sequence joins TRBV27 and TRBJ2-5; 11 bases fit TRBD2. Germline CDR1 reads MNHEY; CDR2 reads SMNVEV (reference sequence). This CDR3 region has 16 residues. The ends lost 3 bases at V and 5 bases at J; junction bases unmatched: 8. The CDR3 coding sequence is TGTGCCAGCAGTTTTAATAGCGGGAGGGCCTCGGAGACCCAGTACTTC. It specifies CASSFNSGRASETQYF.

The count of this clone is one. The chain recombines TRBV7-2 with TRBJ2-1; TRBD1 is a possible D gene (6 bases). The CDR3 totals 14 residues. Looked up from germline, CDR1 is SGHTA and CDR2 is FQGNSA. V lost 2 bases, J lost 9 bases, and 14 bases lay in between. CDR3 region: CASSLRGSLFEQFF. The CDR3 DNA reads as TGTGCCAGCAGCTTAAGGGGGAGTCTCTTTGAGCAGTTCTTC.

The V and J genes are TRBV9 and TRBJ2-7; weak D call: TRBD2 (6 bases). The V gene lost 2 bases and the J gene lost 4 bases, with 16 bases spanning the gap. Germline V lookup: CDR1 SGDLS, CDR2 YYNGEE. The CDR3 runs 15 residues. CDR3 sequence: CASSVDELGGYEQYF. CDR3 in DNA: TGTGCCAGCAGCGTGGACGAGTTGGGAGGTTACGAGCAGTACTTC. Supplemented by reference TRBV9 and TRBJ2-7, the full variable domain reads DSGVTQTPKHLITATGQRVTLRCSPRSGDLSVYWYQQSLDQGLQFLIQYYNGEERAKGNILERFSAQQFPDLHSELNLSSLELGDSALYFCASSVDELGGYEQYFGPGTRLTVT.

This chain joins TRBV25-1 and TRBJ2-5; D perhaps matches TRBD2 (7 bases). CDR3 size: 14 residues. Germline-derived CDR1 and CDR2 are MGHDK and SYGVNS. The germline V and J ends were trimmed by 3 bases and 5 bases, with 13 bases remaining between them. CDR3 region: CASSDWGRGETQYF. DNA of the CDR3: TGTGCCAGCAGTGATTGGGGGCGGGGGGAGACCCAGTACTTC.

The table lists this clone with a count of one. This rearrangement joins TRBV19 to TRBJ1-4; D unresolved. CDR1 LNHDA and CDR2 SQIVND come from the germline V gene (reference sequence). CDR3 size: 17 residues. Trimming pared 1 base from V and 5 bases from J, leaving 17 bases between. The CDR3 reads CASSIVGVGRFNEKLFF. CDR3 nucleotide sequence: TGTGCCAGTAGTATAGTGGGAGTAGGACGGTTCAATGAAAAACTGTTTTTT.

The chain employs TRBV28 and TRBJ2-4; 10 positions match TRBD1. After removal of 1 base from V and 1 base from J, the junction contained 4 bases not matched to a gene. Germline-derived CDR1 and CDR2 are MDHEN and SYDVKM. The CDR3 runs 17 residues. The CDR3 nucleotides are TGTGCCAGCAGTTTATTTTCGGACAGGGGGGCCAAAAACATTCAGTACTTC. Translation gives CASSLFSDRGAKNIQYF.